Below, one T cell receptor beta chain is given with its context. Its antigen is still unknown. Here immunoSEQ multiplex PCR was the method, and the copy in TCRdb shows in-frame clones only, minus some. The table shows approximately 90,000 clones, with more than 70% occurring only once. The V gene's germline CDR1 is SGHDT and CDR2 YYEEEE. CDR3 length equals 13 residues. Germline trimming cut 5 bases from V and 5 bases from J; bases unmatched to any gene: 6. This entry comes from a study of T cell responses to AZD1222 COVID-19 vaccine. Study-wide results and caveats: Repertoires in all cases were sampled only once the peak T cell response had passed. Unmutated variant regions are reportedly targeted by nearly half of spike-specific TCRs.

The receptor was isolated from an adult in good health. The rearrangement links TRBV5-6 to TRBJ1-2; 7 bases line up with TRBD1. This sample comprised peripheral blood, obtained on day 0 of AZD1222 vaccination. The CDR3 sequence: CASRRGQTYGYTF. The CDR3, as DNA: TGTGCCAGCAGACGGGGACAGACATATGGCTACACCTTC.